These 28 T cell receptor beta chains were all obtained from the same sample, sequenced in a study of T cell changes during pregnancy in multiple sclerosis. Profiled with immunoSEQ multiplex PCR; TCRdb holds only in-frame clones, not every one. Of more than 55,000 clones listed, 90% are singletons. The material was peripheral blood, obtained in the first trimester of pregnancy. The source of these receptors is a female donor in good health, enrolled as a control in a pregnancy study.

The count of this clone is one. One junction end does not reproduce the germline sequence, and a read error may be involved. The DNA for the CDR3 is TGTGCCAGCAGTGACTGGGACTTTCCCCTCTCCCCGTTC. Translating gives CASSDWDFPLSPF. The chain uses TRBV2 and TRBJ2-7; perhaps TRBD2 as D (6 bases). Germline lookup yields CDR1 SNHLY and CDR2 FYNNEI. The CDR3 sequence is 13 residues long.

V and J are TRBV27 and TRBJ2-1; 7 nucleotides line up with TRBD2. V shed 4 bases and J 0 bases; nucleotides not matched to a gene: 3. This CDR3 is built from 15 residues. From germline, CDR1 is MNHEY and CDR2 SMNVEV (reference sequence). The CDR3 is CASSWASGSYNEQFF. Written as DNA, the CDR3 is TGTGCCAGCAGTTGGGCTAGCGGCTCCTACAATGAGCAGTTCTTC.

J is TRBJ2-1 and V is TRBV30; 7 nucleotides agree with TRBD1. This CDR3 is built from 13 residues. V was pared by 0 bases and J by 5 bases, with 1 base of the junction left unmatched. The germline V gene has CDR1 GTSNPN and CDR2 SVGIG (reference sequence). The CDR3 loop is CAWSVTGNNEQFF. Here the CDR3 DNA reads TGTGCCTGGAGTGTGACAGGGAACAATGAGCAGTTCTTC.

This clone was counted between two and nine times. The chain joins TRBV18 to TRBJ2-7; the D gene is possibly TRBD2 (6 bases). Germline loops: CDR1 KGHSH, CDR2 LQKENI. Between the trimmed V and J ends, which lost 2 bases and 6 bases, there was a span of 14 bases. CDR3 length: 14 amino acids. The CDR3: CASSPAGLGSEQYF. In DNA form, the CDR3 reads TGTGCCAGCTCACCAGCGGGACTCGGGAGCGAGCAGTACTTC.

This clone was recorded only once. The chain is built from TRBV19 and TRBJ1-1, with 8 bases identical to TRBD1. Unmatched junction bases numbered 3, after V lost 5 bases and J lost 1 base. Germline CDR1 and CDR2: LNHDA and SQIVND (reference sequence). There are 14 residues in the CDR3. The CDR3 here is CASSFRGQNTEAFF. CDR3 coding DNA: TGTGCCAGTAGTTTCAGGGGGCAGAACACTGAAGCTTTCTTT.

This chain links TRBV7-9 with TRBJ2-1; 8 nucleotides line up with TRBD2. V shed 4 bases, J shed 3 bases, and the junction held 17 bases outside the gene matches. CDR1 SEHNR and CDR2 FQNEAQ come from the germline V gene (reference sequence). The CDR3 is 19 residues long. DNA of the CDR3: TGTGCCAGCAGCTCCAGCGGGAGAGGAAGCGCCCGTGGCTACAATGAGCAGTTCTTC. This codes for CASSSSGRGSARGYNEQFF.

The chain couples TRBV2 to TRBJ1-5, with TRBD1 identical over 9 bases. V lost 4 bases to trimming and J lost 2 bases; unmatched junction nucleotides: 3. Germline lookup yields CDR1 SNHLY and CDR2 FYNNEI. This CDR3 is 15 amino acids long. The DNA for the CDR3 is TGTGCCAGCAGTGGGGGACAGGGACGCAATCAGCCCCAGCATTTT. It specifies CASSGGQGRNQPQHF.

The genes are TRBV7-3 and TRBJ1-1, with unresolved D. Trimming shortened V by 6 bases and J by 0 bases, and 11 bases separated the two germline ends. There are 14 residues in the CDR3. The germline CDR1 and CDR2 sequences are SGHTA and FQGTGA. In nucleotides, the CDR3 is TGTGCCAGCAGTTCCGACAACGTGAACACTGAAGCTTTCTTT. Its translation: CASSSDNVNTEAFF.

This chain joins TRBV19 and TRBJ2-7; D gene uncertain. V was cut by 6 bases and J by 0 bases, with 21 bases left in between. The germline V gene has CDR1 LNHDA and CDR2 SQIVND (reference sequence). This CDR3 spans 17 amino acids. This CDR3 is CASSPNFGKSNSYEQYF. Written as DNA, the CDR3 is TGTGCCAGTAGCCCGAACTTTGGTAAATCTAACTCCTACGAGCAGTACTTC.

This clone was seen a handful of times. The chain joins TRBV10-3 to TRBJ1-2; 7 positions agree with TRBD1. CDR3 size: 12 residues. CDR1 and CDR2 (germline): ENHRY, SYGVKD. Trimming cost V 7 bases and J 4 bases; bases outside gene matches: 3. The CDR3 spells CAITDRAYGYTF. CDR3 coding DNA: TGTGCCATCACCGACAGGGCCTATGGCTACACCTTC.

The chain employs TRBV25-1 and TRBJ1-5; D remains unclear. This CDR3 is built from 14 residues. CDR1 and CDR2 (germline): MGHDK, SYGVNS. V was shortened by 6 bases and J by 2 bases, with 11 bases between the two germline ends. The CDR3 sequence: CASSLPGGNQPQHF. As DNA, the CDR3 is TGTGCCAGCAGCTTACCCGGGGGCAATCAGCCCCAGCATTTT.

In DNA form, the CDR3 reads TGTGCCAGCAGCCCGGGACTAGCGGACTTATACAGCTCCTACGAGCAGTACTTC. This translates into CASSPGLADLYSSYEQYF. The gene calls are TRBV11-2 and TRBJ2-7, with TRBD2 matching 11 bases. Trimming cost V 5 bases and J 0 bases; bases outside gene matches: 12. Germline CDR1 is SGHAT and CDR2 is FQNNGV. This CDR3 region has 18 residues.

The chain links TRBV18 to TRBJ1-2; D might be TRBD1 (6 bases). CDR1 is KGHSH, CDR2 LQKENI, per germline. The V end lost 6 bases, the J end lost 4 bases, and 15 bases lay between the germline ends. CDR3 length: 14 residues. CDR3 residues: CASSPGGDPYGYTF. Written as DNA, the CDR3 is TGTGCCAGCTCTCCGGGGGGCGACCCCTATGGCTACACCTTC.

The rearrangement uses TRBV5-5 and TRBJ2-6; D is perhaps TRBD1 or TRBD2 (5 bases each). Per germline, CDR1 SGHKS and CDR2 YYEKEE (reference sequence). Trimming shortened V by 4 bases and J by 1 base, and 18 bases separated the two germline ends. The CDR3 loop spans 18 amino acids. CDR3 nucleotide sequence: TGTGCCAGCAGCCTGGAGGTATGGGGCTTTTCTGGGGCCAACGTCCTGACTTTC. It encodes CASSLEVWGFSGANVLTF.

The V and J genes are TRBV7-2 and TRBJ1-1; 8 bases are a match to TRBD1. V shed 5 bases, J shed 5 bases, and the junction held 10 bases outside the gene matches. The CDR3 loop spans 15 amino acids. CDR1 is SGHTA and CDR2 is FQGNSA in the germline V gene. This CDR3 is CASSRSQGEGTEAFF. Written as DNA, the CDR3 is TGTGCCAGCAGCCGATCACAGGGGGAGGGTACTGAAGCTTTCTTT.

The chain carries TRBV4-2 and TRBJ2-5; D perhaps matches TRBD2 (6 bases). CDR3 length: 15 residues. Per germline, CDR1 LGHNA and CDR2 YNFKEQ. V shed 2 bases and J shed 3 bases, with 13 bases lying between them. The DNA of the CDR3 is TGTGCCAGCAGCCAAATTTACGGCGGGAAAGAGACCCAGTACTTC. It encodes CASSQIYGGKETQYF.

The chain links TRBV7-8 to TRBJ1-5; tentative D call: TRBD1 (6 bases). The germline gives CDR1 SGHVS, CDR2 FQNEAQ. V dropped 4 bases and J dropped 5 bases, with 18 bases sitting between them. The length of the CDR3 is 16 residues. The CDR3 region has the DNA TGTGCCAGCAGCTATTCCAGGGGTTCATCGGATCAGCCCCAGCATTTT. Its translation is CASSYSRGSSDQPQHF.

CDR3 bases: TGTGCCAGCAGCGACGGGGCCTACGAGCAGTACTTC. This translates into CASSDGAYEQYF. The genes are TRBV7-9 and TRBJ2-7; D perhaps matches TRBD2 (5 bases). The germline V gene encodes CDR1 SEHNR and CDR2 FQNEAQ (reference sequence). V lost 5 bases and J lost 2, with 7 bases in between. CDR3 length: 12 amino acids.

V and J are TRBV2 and TRBJ2-1; TRBD2 aligns across 13 bases. V trimming: 4 bases; J trimming: 7 bases; junction bases outside the gene matches: 16. The CDR3 totals 19 residues. In germline, CDR1 is SNHLY, CDR2 FYNNEI. The CDR3 bases are TGTGCCAGCAGTGGGTATAGGACTAGCGGGAGATTCGTGTCAAATGAGCAGTTCTTC. Protein product: CASSGYRTSGRFVSNEQFF.

V gene TRBV1 combines with J gene TRBJ2-3; TRBD1 is taken as the D call from the table, unchecked against the DNA. TRBV1 is a recognized pseudogene. The CDR3 runs 14 residues. CDR3 bases: TGCACCAGCAGCCAAGGACAGGGCACAGATACGCAGTATTTT. Its protein is CTSSQGQGTDTQYF.

The J gene is TRBJ2-3, the V gene TRBV6-4; D possibly corresponds to TRBD2 (5 bases). CDR1 and CDR2 from the germline V gene are MRHNA and SNTAGT. The germline V and J ends were trimmed by 6 bases and 1 base, with 14 bases remaining between them. The CDR3 is 15 residues long. The CDR3 spells CASSPSGSGTDTQYF. CDR3 nucleotide sequence: TGTGCCAGCAGCCCCAGCGGTTCCGGCACAGATACGCAGTATTTT.

This clone has just one count. The chain uses TRBV18 and TRBJ2-6, with D uncertain. Germline lookup yields CDR1 KGHSH and CDR2 LQKENI. With 4 bases removed from V and 0 bases from J, the gap between germline ends came to 13 bases. The length of the CDR3 is 17 residues. The CDR3 here is CASSLLQAGSGANVLTF. CDR3 bases: TGTGCCAGCTCACTGCTCCAGGCCGGCTCTGGGGCCAACGTCCTGACTTTC.

The chain uses TRBV6-1 and TRBJ2-7; 7 bases fit TRBD2. This CDR3 has 16 residues. J gave up 7 bases and V 1 base, and 13 bases lay outside the gene matches. CDR1 and CDR2 from the germline V gene are MNHNS and SASEGT. The CDR3: CASSEGIGGSAGEQYF. CDR3 DNA sequence: TGTGCCAGCAGTGAAGGTATTGGCGGGAGCGCTGGGGAGCAGTACTTC.

The chain uses TRBV5-8 and TRBJ2-7, with D perhaps matching TRBD2 (6 bases). The CDR3 consists of 13 residues. The V end lost 5 bases, the J end lost 1 base, and 10 bases lay between the germline ends. Germline values: CDR1 SGHTS, CDR2 YDEGEE. CDR3 sequence reads: CASRIGTSYEQYF. The CDR3 DNA follows: TGTGCCAGCAGAATCGGGACTTCCTACGAGCAGTACTTC.

This clone was counted once. The chain employs TRBV7-8 and TRBJ2-3, with 9 bases fitting TRBD1. The CDR3 is 17 residues long. V lost 4 bases and J lost 0; bases outside the gene matches: 8. The germline CDR1 and CDR2 sequences are SGHVS and FQNEAQ. CDR3 region: CASSSQQGASSTDTQYF. As DNA, the CDR3 is TGTGCCAGCAGCTCCCAACAGGGGGCAAGTAGCACAGATACGCAGTATTTT.

The chain joins TRBV7-9 to TRBJ2-1; 9 bases are shared with TRBD2. The V gene end was trimmed by 4 bases and the J gene end by 0 bases; junction bases not matched to a gene: 7. Per the germline V gene, CDR1 is SEHNR and CDR2 is FQNEAQ (reference sequence). The CDR3 sequence is 17 residues long. CDR3 residues: CASSSVRLADSYNEQFF. The CDR3 nucleotides are TGTGCCAGCAGCTCTGTCAGACTAGCGGACTCCTACAATGAGCAGTTCTTC.

The chain carries TRBV5-4 and TRBJ2-7, with 8 bases lining up with TRBD1. The V segment lost 4 bases and the J segment 6 bases; nucleotides outside the gene matches: 3. The germline V gene has CDR1 SGHNT and CDR2 YYREEE (reference sequence). The CDR3 length is 12 residues. CDR3 coding DNA: TGTGCCAGCAGCCCGACAGGGGCCGAGCAGTACTTC. Encoded protein: CASSPTGAEQYF.

This chain connects TRBV10-1 to TRBJ1-1; 12 bases match TRBD1. The CDR3 runs 16 residues. The V segment lost 0 bases and the J segment 7 bases; nucleotides outside the gene matches: 6. The germline V gene encodes CDR1 WNHNN and CDR2 SYGVQD (reference sequence). The CDR3 spells CASSESRGTGGIEAFF. The CDR3 DNA reads TGCGCCAGCAGTGAGTCGAGGGGGACAGGGGGCATTGAAGCTTTCTTT.